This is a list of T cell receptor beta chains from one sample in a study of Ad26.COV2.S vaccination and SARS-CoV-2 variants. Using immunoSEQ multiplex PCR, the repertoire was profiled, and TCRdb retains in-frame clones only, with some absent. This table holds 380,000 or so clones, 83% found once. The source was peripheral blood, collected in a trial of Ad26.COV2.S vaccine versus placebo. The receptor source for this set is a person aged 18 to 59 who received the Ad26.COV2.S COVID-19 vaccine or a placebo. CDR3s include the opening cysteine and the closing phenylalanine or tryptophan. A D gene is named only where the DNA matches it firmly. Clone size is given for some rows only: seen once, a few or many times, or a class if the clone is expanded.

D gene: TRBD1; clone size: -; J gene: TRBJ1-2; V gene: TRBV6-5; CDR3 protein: CASSYSTGGHGYTF; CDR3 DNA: TGTGCCAGCAGTTACTCGACAGGGGGACATGGCTACACCTTC
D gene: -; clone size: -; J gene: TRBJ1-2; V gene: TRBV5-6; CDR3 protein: CASSLARRAYGYTF; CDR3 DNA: TGTGCCAGCAGCTTGGCGAGACGAGCCTATGGCTACACCTTC
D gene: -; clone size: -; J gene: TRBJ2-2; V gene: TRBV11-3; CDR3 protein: CASSPRTINTGELFF; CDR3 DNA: TGTGCCAGCAGCCCCCGGACTATCAACACCGGGGAGCTGTTTTTT
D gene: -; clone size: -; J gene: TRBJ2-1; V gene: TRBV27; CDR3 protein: CASSPPGGGYNEQFF; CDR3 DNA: TGTGCCAGCAGTCCCCCGGGGGGCGGCTACAATGAGCAGTTCTTC
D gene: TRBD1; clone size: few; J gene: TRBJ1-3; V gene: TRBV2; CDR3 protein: CARRQGHTIYF; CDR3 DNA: TGTGCCAGAAGACAGGGCCACACCATATATTTT
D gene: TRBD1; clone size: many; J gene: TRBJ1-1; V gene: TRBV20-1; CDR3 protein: CSAPLGQVRFF; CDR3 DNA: TGCAGTGCTCCCCTCGGACAGGTGCGGTTCTTT
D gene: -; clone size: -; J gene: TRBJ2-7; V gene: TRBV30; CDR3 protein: CAWAPGHPYEQYF; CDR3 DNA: TGTGCCTGGGCCCCGGGACACCCCTACGAGCAGTACTTC
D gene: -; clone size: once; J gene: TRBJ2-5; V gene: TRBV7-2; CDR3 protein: CASSLREDRFEETQYF; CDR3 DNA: TGTGCCAGCAGCTTAAGGGAAGACAGGTTCGAAGAGACCCAGTACTTC
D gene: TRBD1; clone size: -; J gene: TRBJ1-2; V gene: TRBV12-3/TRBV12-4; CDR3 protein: CASSRGQGYGYTF; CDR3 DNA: TGTGCCAGCAGTCGGGGACAGGGGTATGGCTACACCTTC
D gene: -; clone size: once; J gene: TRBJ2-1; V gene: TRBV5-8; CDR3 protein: CASSLEVGSSYNEQFF; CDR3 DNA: TGTGCCAGCAGCTTGGAAGTGGGGAGTTCCTACAATGAGCAGTTCTTC
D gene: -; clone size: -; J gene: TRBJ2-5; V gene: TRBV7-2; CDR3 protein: CASSLGQAETQYF; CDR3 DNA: TGTGCCAGCAGCTTAGGCCAGGCAGAGACCCAGTACTTC
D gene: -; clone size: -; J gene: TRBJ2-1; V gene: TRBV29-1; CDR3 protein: CSVSWGGSYNEQFF; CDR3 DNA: TGCAGCGTTTCTTGGGGAGGCTCCTACAATGAGCAGTTCTTC
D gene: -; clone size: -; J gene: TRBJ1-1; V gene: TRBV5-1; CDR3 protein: CASSLVRQTDTEAFF; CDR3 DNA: TGCGCCAGCAGCTTGGTTCGCCAGACGGACACTGAAGCTTTCTTT
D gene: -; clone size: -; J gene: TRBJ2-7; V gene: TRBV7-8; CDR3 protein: CASSPRIFMTGLEQYF; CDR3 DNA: TGTGCCAGCAGCCCTAGGATTTTTATGACGGGACTCGAGCAGTACTTC
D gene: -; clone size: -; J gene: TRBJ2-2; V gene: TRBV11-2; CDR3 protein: CASSLKSQLYTGELFF; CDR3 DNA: TGTGCCAGCAGCTTGAAATCCCAACTTTACACCGGGGAGCTGTTTTTT
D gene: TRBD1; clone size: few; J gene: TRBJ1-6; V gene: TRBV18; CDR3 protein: CASSPKPGQGKRGDSPLHF; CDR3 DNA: TGTGCCAGCTCACCCAAGCCGGGACAGGGAAAAAGGGGGGATTCACCCCTCCACTTT
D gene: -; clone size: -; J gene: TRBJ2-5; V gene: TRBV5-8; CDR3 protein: CASSLVDSRETQYF; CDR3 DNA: TGTGCCAGCAGCTTGGTGGACAGCCGGGAGACCCAGTACTTC
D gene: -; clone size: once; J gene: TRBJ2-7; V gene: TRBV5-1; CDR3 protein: CASSVEAGAYEQYF; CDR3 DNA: TGCGCCAGCAGCGTAGAAGCAGGGGCCTACGAGCAGTACTTC
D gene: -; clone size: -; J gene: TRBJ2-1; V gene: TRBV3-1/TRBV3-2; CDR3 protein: CASSQVINEQFF; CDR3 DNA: TGTGCCAGCAGCCAAGTTATCAATGAGCAGTTCTTC
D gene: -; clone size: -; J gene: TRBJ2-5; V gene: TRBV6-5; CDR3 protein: CASRQLGRETQYF; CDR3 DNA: TGTGCCAGCAGGCAACTAGGGCGAGAGACCCAGTACTTC
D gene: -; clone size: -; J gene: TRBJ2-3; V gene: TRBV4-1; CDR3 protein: CASSQDLSDTGTDTQYF; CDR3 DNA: TGCGCCAGCAGCCAAGATCTTTCGGATACGGGGACAGATACGCAGTATTTT
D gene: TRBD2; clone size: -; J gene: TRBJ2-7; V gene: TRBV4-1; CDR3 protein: CASSPLGLAGDEQYF; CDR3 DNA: TGCGCCAGCAGCCCTTTGGGACTAGCGGGAGACGAGCAGTACTTC
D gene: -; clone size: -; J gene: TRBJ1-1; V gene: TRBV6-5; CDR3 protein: CASSYSRNMNTEAFF; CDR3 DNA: TGTGCCAGCAGTTACTCTAGGAACATGAACACTGAAGCTTTCTTT
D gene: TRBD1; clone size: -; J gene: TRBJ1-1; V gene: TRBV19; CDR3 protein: CASSPIRGTGEYVAFF; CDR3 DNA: TGTGCCAGTAGTCCTATACGGGGGACAGGGGAGTATGTAGCTTTCTTT
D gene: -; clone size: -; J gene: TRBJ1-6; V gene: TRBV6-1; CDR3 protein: CASSESVGKGSPLHF; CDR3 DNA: TGTGCCAGCAGTGAGTCCGTAGGGAAGGGATCACCCCTCCACTTT
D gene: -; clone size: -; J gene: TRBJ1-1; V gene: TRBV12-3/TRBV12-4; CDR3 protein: CASSLIADTEAFF; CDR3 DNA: TGTGCCAGCAGTTTAATTGCTGACACTGAAGCTTTCTTT
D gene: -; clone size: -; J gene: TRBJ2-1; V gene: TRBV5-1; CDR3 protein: CASSWPGEQFF; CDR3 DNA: TGCGCCAGCAGCTGGCCAGGCGAGCAGTTCTTC
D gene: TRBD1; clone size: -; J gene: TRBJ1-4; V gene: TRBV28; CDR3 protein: CASRQGQYNEKLFF; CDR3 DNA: TGTGCCAGCAGACAGGGACAGTACAATGAAAAACTGTTTTTT
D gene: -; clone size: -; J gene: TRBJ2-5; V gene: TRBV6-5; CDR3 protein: CASAWERQETQYF; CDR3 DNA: TGTGCCAGCGCCTGGGAGCGGCAAGAGACCCAGTACTTC
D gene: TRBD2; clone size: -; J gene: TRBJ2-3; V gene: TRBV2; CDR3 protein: CASSDPAGVVDTQYF; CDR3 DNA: TGTGCCAGCAGTGATCCAGCGGGGGTGGTGGATACGCAGTATTTT
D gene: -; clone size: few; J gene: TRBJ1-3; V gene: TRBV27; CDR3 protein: CASSSTGAGNTIYF; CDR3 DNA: TGTGCCAGCAGCTCCACAGGAGCCGGAAACACCATATATTTT
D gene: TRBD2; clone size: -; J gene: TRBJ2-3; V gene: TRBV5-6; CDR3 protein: CASSFLGIAGPGADTQYF; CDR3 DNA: TGTGCCAGCAGCTTTCTCGGAATAGCGGGGCCAGGAGCAGATACGCAGTATTTT